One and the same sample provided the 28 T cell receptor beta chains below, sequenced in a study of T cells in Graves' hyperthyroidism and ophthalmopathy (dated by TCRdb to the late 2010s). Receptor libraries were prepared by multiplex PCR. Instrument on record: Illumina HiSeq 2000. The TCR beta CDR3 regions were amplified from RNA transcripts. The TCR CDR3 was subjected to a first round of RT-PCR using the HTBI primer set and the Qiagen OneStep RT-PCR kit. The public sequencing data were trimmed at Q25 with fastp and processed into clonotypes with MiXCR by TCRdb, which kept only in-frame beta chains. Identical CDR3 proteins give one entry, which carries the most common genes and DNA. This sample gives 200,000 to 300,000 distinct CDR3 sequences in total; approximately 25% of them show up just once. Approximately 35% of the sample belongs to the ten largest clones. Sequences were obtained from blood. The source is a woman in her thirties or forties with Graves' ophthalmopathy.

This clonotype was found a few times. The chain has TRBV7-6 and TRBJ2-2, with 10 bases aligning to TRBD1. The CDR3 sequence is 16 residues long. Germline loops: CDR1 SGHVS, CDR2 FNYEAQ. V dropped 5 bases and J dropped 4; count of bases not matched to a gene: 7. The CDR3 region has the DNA TGTGCCAGCAGCCCCCGGACAGGGGGATTCACCGGGGAGCTGTTTTTT. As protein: CASSPRTGGFTGELFF.

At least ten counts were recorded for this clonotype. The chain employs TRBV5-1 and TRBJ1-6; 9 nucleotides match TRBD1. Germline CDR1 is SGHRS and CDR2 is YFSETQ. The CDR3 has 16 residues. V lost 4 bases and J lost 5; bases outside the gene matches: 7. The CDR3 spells CASSDLGQGNNSPLHF. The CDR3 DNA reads TGCGCCAGCAGCGACCTGGGACAGGGCAATAATTCACCCCTCCACTTT. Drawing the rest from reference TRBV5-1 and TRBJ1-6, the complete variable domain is KAGVTQTPRYLIKTRGQQVTLSCSPISGHRSVSWYQQTPGQGLQFLFEYFSETQRNKGNFPGRFSGRQFSNSRSEMNVSTLELGDSALYLCASSDLGQGNNSPLHFGNGTRLTVT.

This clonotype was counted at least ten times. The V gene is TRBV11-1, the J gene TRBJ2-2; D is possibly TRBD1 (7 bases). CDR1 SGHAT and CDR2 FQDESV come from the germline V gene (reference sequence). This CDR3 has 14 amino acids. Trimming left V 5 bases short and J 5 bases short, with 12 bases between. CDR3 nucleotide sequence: TGTGCCAGCAGCCAGGGGGGATGGACCGGGGAGCTGTTTTTT. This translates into CASSQGGWTGELFF.

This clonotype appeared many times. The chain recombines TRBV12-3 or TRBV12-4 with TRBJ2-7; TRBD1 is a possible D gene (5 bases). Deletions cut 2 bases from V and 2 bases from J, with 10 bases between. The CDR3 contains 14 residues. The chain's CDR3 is CASSLRQYPYEQYF. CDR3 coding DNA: TGTGCCAGCAGTTTAAGACAGTATCCCTACGAGCAGTACTTC.

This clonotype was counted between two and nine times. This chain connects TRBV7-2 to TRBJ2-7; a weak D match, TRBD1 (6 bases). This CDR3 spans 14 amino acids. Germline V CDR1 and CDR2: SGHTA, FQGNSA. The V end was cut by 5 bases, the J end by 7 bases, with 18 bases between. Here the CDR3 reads CASSAGTWGWEQYF. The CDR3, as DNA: TGTGCCAGCAGCGCCGGGACATGGGGTTGGGAGCAGTACTTC. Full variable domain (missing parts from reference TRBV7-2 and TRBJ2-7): GAGVSQSPSNKVTEKGKDVELRCDPISGHTALYWYRQSLGQGLEFLIYFQGNSAPDKSGLPSDRFSAERTGGSVSTLTIQRTQQEDSAVYLCASSAGTWGWEQYFGPGTRLTVT.

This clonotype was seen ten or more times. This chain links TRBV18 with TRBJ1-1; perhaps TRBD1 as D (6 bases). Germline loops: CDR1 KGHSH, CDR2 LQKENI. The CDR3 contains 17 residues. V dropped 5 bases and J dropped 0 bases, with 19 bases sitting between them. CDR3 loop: CASSKSLGGLMNTEAFF. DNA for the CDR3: TGTGCCAGCTCAAAGTCCCTGGGGGGCTTAATGAACACTGAAGCTTTCTTT.

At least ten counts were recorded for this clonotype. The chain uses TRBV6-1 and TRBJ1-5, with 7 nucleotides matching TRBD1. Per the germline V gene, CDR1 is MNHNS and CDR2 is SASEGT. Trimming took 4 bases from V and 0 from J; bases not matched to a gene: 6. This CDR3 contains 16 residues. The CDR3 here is CASSVGTGDSNQPQHF. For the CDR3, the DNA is TGTGCCAGCAGTGTGGGCACAGGGGATAGCAATCAGCCCCAGCATTTT.

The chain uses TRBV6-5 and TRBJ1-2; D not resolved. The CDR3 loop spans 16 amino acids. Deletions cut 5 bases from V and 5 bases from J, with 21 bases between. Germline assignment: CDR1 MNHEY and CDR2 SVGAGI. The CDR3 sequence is CASSPEYSGIVYGYTF. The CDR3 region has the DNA TGTGCCAGCAGTCCTGAGTATAGCGGCATTGTGTATGGCTACACCTTC.

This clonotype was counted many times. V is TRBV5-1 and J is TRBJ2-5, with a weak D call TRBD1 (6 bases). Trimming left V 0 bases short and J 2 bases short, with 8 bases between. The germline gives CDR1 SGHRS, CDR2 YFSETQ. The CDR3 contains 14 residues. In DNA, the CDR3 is TGCGCCAGCAGCTTGGTAGGACAGCAAGAGACCCAGTACTTC. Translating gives CASSLVGQQETQYF.

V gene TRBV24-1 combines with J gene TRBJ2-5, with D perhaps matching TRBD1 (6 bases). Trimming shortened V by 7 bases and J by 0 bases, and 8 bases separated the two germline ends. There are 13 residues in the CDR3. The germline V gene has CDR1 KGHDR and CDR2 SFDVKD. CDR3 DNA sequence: TGTGCCACCAGGGACAGCGACCAAGAGACCCAGTACTTC. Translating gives CATRDSDQETQYF.

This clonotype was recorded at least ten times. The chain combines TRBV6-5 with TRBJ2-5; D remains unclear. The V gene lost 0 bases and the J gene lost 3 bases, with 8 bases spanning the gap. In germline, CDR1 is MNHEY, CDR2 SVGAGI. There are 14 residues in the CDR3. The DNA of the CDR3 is TGTGCCAGCAGTTACTCGGCACTTGAAGAGACCCAGTACTTC. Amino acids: CASSYSALEETQYF.

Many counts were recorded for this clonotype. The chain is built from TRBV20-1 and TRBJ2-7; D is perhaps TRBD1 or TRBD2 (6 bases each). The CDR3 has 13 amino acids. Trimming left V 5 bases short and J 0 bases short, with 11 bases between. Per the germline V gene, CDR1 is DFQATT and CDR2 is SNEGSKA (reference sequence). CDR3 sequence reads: CSAGGQGSYEQYF. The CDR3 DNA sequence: TGCAGTGCTGGGGGGCAGGGCTCCTACGAGCAGTACTTC.

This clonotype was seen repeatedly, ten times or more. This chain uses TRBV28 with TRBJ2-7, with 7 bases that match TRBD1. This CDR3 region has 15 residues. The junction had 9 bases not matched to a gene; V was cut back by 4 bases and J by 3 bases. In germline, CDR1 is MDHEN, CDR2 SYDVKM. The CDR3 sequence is CASSSLSGTVYEQYF. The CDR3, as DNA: TGTGCCAGCAGTTCCTTATCTGGGACAGTCTACGAGCAGTACTTC. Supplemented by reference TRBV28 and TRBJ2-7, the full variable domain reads DVKVTQSSRYLVKRTGEKVFLECVQDMDHENMFWYRQDPGLGLRLIYFSYDVKMKEKGDIPEGYSVSREKKERFSLILESASTNQTSMYLCASSSLSGTVYEQYFGPGTRLTVT.

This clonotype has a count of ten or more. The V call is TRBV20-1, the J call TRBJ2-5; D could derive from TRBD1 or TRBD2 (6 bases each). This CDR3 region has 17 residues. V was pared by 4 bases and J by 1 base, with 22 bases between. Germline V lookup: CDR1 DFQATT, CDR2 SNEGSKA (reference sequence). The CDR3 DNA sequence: TGCAGTGCTACCCCGGGGGCCGTCATCATACCCCAAGAGACCCAGTACTTC. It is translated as CSATPGAVIIPQETQYF.

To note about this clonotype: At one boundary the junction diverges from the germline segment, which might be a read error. The CDR3 region has the DNA TGTGCCAGCAGTGCCTCGGCACGGTCTGGCTATGGCTACATCTTC. Its protein product is CASSASARSGYGYIF. The chain employs TRBV6-1 and TRBJ1-2; D remains ambiguous. This CDR3 comprises 15 residues. CDR1 MNHNS and CDR2 SASEGT come from the germline V gene.

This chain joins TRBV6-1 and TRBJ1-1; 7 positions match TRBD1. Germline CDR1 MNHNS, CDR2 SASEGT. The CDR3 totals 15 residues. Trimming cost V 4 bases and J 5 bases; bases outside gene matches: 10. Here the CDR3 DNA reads TGTGCCAGCAGTGTCCGACAGGGAAGCAGGACTGAAGCTTTCTTT. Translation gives CASSVRQGSRTEAFF.

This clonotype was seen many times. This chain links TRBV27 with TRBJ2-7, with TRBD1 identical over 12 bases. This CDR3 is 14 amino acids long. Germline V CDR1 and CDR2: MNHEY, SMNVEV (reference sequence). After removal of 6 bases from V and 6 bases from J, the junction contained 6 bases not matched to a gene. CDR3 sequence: CASRPGQGAGEQYF. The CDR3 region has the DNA TGTGCCAGCAGACCGGGACAGGGGGCTGGCGAGCAGTACTTC.

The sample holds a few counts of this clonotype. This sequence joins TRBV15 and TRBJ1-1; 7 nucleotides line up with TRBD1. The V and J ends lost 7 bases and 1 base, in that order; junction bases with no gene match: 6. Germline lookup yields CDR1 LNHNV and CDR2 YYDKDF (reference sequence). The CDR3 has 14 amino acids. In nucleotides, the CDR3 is TGTGCCACCACCCACGACAGGGCGAACACTGAAGCTTTCTTT. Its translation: CATTHDRANTEAFF.

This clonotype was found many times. The CDR3 bases are TGCAGTGCTAGAGATTCGGCAGGGTTGGTGGCCACCGGGGAGCTGTTTTTT. Residues: CSARDSAGLVATGELFF. The J gene is TRBJ2-2, the V gene TRBV20-1; a possible D gene is TRBD1 (5 bases). This CDR3 is built from 17 residues. Germline V gene data show CDR1 as DFQATT and CDR2 as SNEGSKA (reference sequence). Trimming left V 0 bases short and J 4 bases short, with 18 bases between.

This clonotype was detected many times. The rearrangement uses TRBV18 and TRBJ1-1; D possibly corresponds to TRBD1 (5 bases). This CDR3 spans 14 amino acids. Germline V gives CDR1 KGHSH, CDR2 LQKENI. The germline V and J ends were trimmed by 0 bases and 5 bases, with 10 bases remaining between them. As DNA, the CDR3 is TGTGCCAGCTCACCACCGAAGGGGAGGACTGAAGCTTTCTTT. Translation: CASSPPKGRTEAFF.

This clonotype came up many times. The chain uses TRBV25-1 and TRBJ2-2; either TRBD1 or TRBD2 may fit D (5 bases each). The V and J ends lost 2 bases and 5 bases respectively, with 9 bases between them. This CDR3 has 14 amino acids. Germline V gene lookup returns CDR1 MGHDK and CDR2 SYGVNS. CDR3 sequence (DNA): TGTGCCAGCAGTGAAGAATGGGGGACCGGGGAGCTGTTTTTT. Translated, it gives CASSEEWGTGELFF.

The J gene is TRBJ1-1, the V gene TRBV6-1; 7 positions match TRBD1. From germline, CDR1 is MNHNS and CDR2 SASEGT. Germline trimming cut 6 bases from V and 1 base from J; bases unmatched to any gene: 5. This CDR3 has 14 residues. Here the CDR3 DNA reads TGTGCCAGCAGGCAGACAGGGAAGAACACTGAAGCTTTCTTT. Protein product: CASRQTGKNTEAFF.

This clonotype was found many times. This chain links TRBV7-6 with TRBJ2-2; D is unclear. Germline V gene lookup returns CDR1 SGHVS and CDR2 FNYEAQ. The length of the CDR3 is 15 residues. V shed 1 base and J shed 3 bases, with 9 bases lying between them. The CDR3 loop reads CASSLERSDTGELFF. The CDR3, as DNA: TGTGCCAGCAGCTTAGAGAGGAGTGACACCGGGGAGCTGTTTTTT. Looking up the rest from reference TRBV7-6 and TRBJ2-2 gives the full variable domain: GAGVSQSPRYKVTKRGQDVALRCDPISGHVSLYWYRQALGQGPEFLTYFNYEAQQDKSGLPNDRFSAERPEGSISTLTIQRTEQRDSAMYRCASSLERSDTGELFFGEGSRLTVL.

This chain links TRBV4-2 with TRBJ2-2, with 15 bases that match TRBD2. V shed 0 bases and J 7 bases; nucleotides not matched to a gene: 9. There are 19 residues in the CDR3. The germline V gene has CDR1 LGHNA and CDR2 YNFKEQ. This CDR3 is CASSQEISGLAGGVGELFF. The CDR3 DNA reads TGTGCCAGCAGCCAAGAGATTTCAGGACTAGCGGGAGGGGTCGGGGAGCTGTTTTTT.

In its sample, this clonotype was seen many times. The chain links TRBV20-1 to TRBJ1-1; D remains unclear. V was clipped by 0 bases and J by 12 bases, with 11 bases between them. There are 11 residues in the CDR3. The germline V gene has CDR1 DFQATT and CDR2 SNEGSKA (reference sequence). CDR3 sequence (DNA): TGCAGTGCTAGAGATATACCGATGCCTTTCTTT. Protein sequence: CSARDIPMPFF.

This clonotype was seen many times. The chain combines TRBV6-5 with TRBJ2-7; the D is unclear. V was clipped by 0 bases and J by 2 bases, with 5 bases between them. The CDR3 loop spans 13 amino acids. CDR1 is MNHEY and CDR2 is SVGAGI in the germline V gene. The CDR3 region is CASSYSTAYEQYF. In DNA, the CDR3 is TGTGCCAGCAGTTACTCTACAGCCTACGAGCAGTACTTC.

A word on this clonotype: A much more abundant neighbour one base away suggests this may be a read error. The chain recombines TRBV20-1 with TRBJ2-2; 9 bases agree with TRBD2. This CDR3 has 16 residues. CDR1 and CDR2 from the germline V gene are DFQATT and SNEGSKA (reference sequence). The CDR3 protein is CSARIVASGNTWELFF. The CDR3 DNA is TGCAGTGCTAGAATCGTGGCTAGCGGGAACACCTGGGAGCTGTTTTTT.

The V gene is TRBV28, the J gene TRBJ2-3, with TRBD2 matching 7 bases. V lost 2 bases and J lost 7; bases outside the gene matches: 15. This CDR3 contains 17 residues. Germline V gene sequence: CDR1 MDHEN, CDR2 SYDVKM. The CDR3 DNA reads TGTGCCAGCAGTTTAAGGACTAGTGGGGGGAGCAGGAATACGCAGTATTTT. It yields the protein CASSLRTSGGSRNTQYF.